The TCR beta chain described here comes from a study of OX40 agonist ivuxolimab in advanced cancers. Overall study context: Aged roughly 23 to 85 with a mean of about 60 years, they were about 80% male. One patient with hepatocellular carcinoma and two with cutaneous melanoma, three in all, had partial responses. Study-wide findings and caveats: Dose levels from 0.1 to 3.0 mg/kg saw CD4+ and CD8+ blood T cells expand clonally by week 6.

TCRdb's table, derived via immunoSEQ multiplex PCR, lists solely in-frame clones and lacks some. The sample contains about 69,000 clones, 90% of which appear only once. Looked up from germline, CDR1 is SGHTA and CDR2 is FQGNSA. This CDR3 comprises 15 residues. V shed 1 base, J shed 4 bases, and the junction held 7 bases outside the gene matches. Excluded were patients having autoimmune disease history or systemic immunosuppression. On this clone: Its target is unknown.

The material was CD4+ or CD8+ T cells sorted from blood, obtained in a trial of the OX40 agonist ivuxolimab. The chain links TRBV7-2 to TRBJ2-7; 7 positions match TRBD2. This TCR came from an adult with an advanced solid tumor such as melanoma, head and neck, liver or kidney cancer. DNA for the CDR3: TGTGCCAGCAGCTTAGGGGGAGCGGGACCGTACGAGCAGTACTTC. Amino acid sequence: CASSLGGAGPYEQYF.